What follows are 15 T cell receptor beta chains derived from one specimen sequenced in a study of cytomegalovirus exposure and HLA in healthy donors. Only in-frame clones appear in the TCRdb table, and some are missing; sequencing was by immunoSEQ multiplex PCR. This repertoire shows hundreds of thousands of clones, roughly 87% found once; its top ten account for around 12%. The specimen was PBMCs. All receptors derive from a man in his late teens or twenties in good health and CMV-seropositive.

The rearrangement links TRBV11-2 to TRBJ1-1, with a tentative D call TRBD1 (5 bases). CDR3 length: 15 residues. Germline V gene data show CDR1 as SGHAT and CDR2 as FQNNGV. Trimming stripped 1 base from V and 4 bases from J, with 13 bases between. CDR3 nucleotide sequence: TGTGCCAGCAGCTTAGCCGGACAACTGACCACTGAAGCTTTCTTT. As protein: CASSLAGQLTTEAFF.

The rearrangement joins TRBV19 to TRBJ2-7; D possibly matches TRBD1 or TRBD2 (5 bases each). The CDR3 runs 15 residues. Per the germline V gene, CDR1 is LNHDA and CDR2 is SQIVND (reference sequence). Trimming took 5 bases from V and 5 from J, leaving 19 bases between them. In DNA, the CDR3 is TGTGCCAGTAGTGAGTCCGGGGCAGAGGGAAACGAGCAGTACTTC. Translation: CASSESGAEGNEQYF.

The rearrangement links TRBV28 to TRBJ2-7, with TRBD1 matching over 9 bases. Germline V CDR1 and CDR2: MDHEN, SYDVKM. This CDR3 comprises 13 residues. With V trimmed by 6 bases and J by 5 bases, 5 bases remained unmatched. CDR3 protein: CASRADRGHEQYF. The CDR3 DNA reads TGTGCCAGCAGGGCGGACAGGGGCCACGAGCAGTACTTC. Full variable domain (missing parts from reference TRBV28 and TRBJ2-7): DVKVTQSSRYLVKRTGEKVFLECVQDMDHENMFWYRQDPGLGLRLIYFSYDVKMKEKGDIPEGYSVSREKKERFSLILESASTNQTSMYLCASRADRGHEQYFGPGTRLTVT.

V gene TRBV10-3 combines with J gene TRBJ2-3; the match to TRBD2 covers 11 bases. Per germline, CDR1 ENHRY and CDR2 SYGVKD. The junction had 12 bases not matched to a gene; V was cut back by 6 bases and J by 4 bases. The CDR3 length is 17 residues. CDR3 region: CAISDELAGDPPDTQYF. CDR3 in DNA: TGTGCCATCAGCGACGAACTAGCGGGAGACCCCCCAGATACGCAGTATTTT.

The chain links TRBV5-1 to TRBJ2-7; the match to TRBD2 covers 12 bases. Looked up from germline, CDR1 is SGHRS and CDR2 is YFSETQ. V lost 5 bases, J lost 12 bases, and 12 bases stayed unmatched. The CDR3 loop spans 14 amino acids. The CDR3 bases are TGCGCCAGCAGTTCGGCTAGCGGGAGGGCCCCGACGTACTTC. Residues: CASSSASGRAPTYF.

The genes are TRBV19 and TRBJ2-7; D is unresolved. The germline V gene encodes CDR1 LNHDA and CDR2 SQIVND (reference sequence). Trimming took 3 bases from V and 0 from J, leaving 9 bases between them. The CDR3 covers 14 residues. The chain's CDR3 is CASSMVGSSYEQYF. The CDR3, as DNA: TGTGCCAGTAGTATGGTCGGAAGCTCCTACGAGCAGTACTTC. Full variable domain (rest looked up from reference TRBV19 and TRBJ2-7): DGGITQSPKYLFRKEGQNVTLSCEQNLNHDAMYWYRQDPGQGLRLIYYSQIVNDFQKGDIAEGYSVSREKKESFPLTVTSAQKNPTAFYLCASSMVGSSYEQYFGPGTRLTVT.

The rearrangement uses TRBV10-2 and TRBJ2-1; TRBD2 agrees at 9 bases. Germline V gene sequence: CDR1 WSHSY, CDR2 SAAADI. The CDR3 extends over 14 amino acids. The ends lost 1 base at V and 7 bases at J; junction bases unmatched: 2. CDR3 coding DNA: TGCGCCAGCAGTGAGTTTGGACTAGCGAATGAGCAGTTCTTC. Amino acid sequence: CASSEFGLANEQFF.

The V call is TRBV7-2, the J call TRBJ1-5; possibly TRBD1 for D (6 bases). Between the trimmed V and J ends, which lost 5 bases and 8 bases, there was a span of 19 bases. This CDR3 comprises 15 residues. Germline V gene lookup returns CDR1 SGHTA and CDR2 FQGNSA. Written as DNA, the CDR3 is TGTGCCAGCAGCCCACAGGGTGTCCTGGGGGAGCCCCAGCATTTT. It specifies CASSPQGVLGEPQHF.

This chain links TRBV4-3 with TRBJ2-3; maybe TRBD2 (5 bases). Germline V gene sequence: CDR1 LGHNA, CDR2 YSLEER. V was pared by 4 bases and J by 5 bases, with 13 bases between. This CDR3 has 14 amino acids. The DNA of the CDR3 is TGCGCCAGCAGCCTAGGGTCCCGGGAAGATACGCAGTATTTT. It translates to CASSLGSREDTQYF.

This chain uses TRBV28 with TRBJ1-5, with a tentative D call TRBD1 (6 bases). In germline, CDR1 is MDHEN, CDR2 SYDVKM. The CDR3 length is 12 residues. This CDR3 is CAATGANQPQHF. CDR3 DNA: TGTGCGGCGACAGGCGCCAATCAGCCCCAGCATTTT.

The rearrangement links TRBV6-5 to TRBJ2-3; TRBD2 matches at 9 bases. V lost 6 bases and J lost 5; bases outside the gene matches: 6. The germline CDR1 and CDR2 sequences are MNHEY and SVGAGI. The CDR3 has 14 amino acids. The CDR3: CASRRGGGIDTQYF. CDR3 bases: TGTGCCAGCAGGCGGGGGGGTGGTATAGATACGCAGTATTTT.

This chain connects TRBV29-1 to TRBJ1-2; D call uncertain. The V and J ends lost 7 bases and 4 bases respectively, with 16 bases between them. The length of the CDR3 is 13 residues. In germline, CDR1 is SQVTM, CDR2 ANQGSEA. DNA of the CDR3: TGCAGCGCCGACTCTCCTTCCCTCTATGGCTACACCTTC. Protein sequence: CSADSPSLYGYTF.

This rearrangement joins TRBV5-1 to TRBJ2-1; D might be TRBD2 (6 bases). V was pared by 2 bases and J by 0 bases, with 12 bases between. This CDR3 is built from 16 residues. Germline CDR1 SGHRS, CDR2 YFSETQ. The CDR3 DNA reads TGCGCCAGCAGCTTTGCGGGGCAAGTCTCCTACAATGAGCAGTTCTTC. It specifies CASSFAGQVSYNEQFF.

This chain uses TRBV7-2 with TRBJ2-7; maybe TRBD2 (7 bases). CDR3 length equals 15 residues. Trimming took off 5 bases at V and 5 bases at J, with 19 bases between the two ends. Germline assignment: CDR1 SGHTA and CDR2 FQGNSA. CDR3 DNA sequence: TGTGCCAGCAGCCAGGGGTCGCGGGAGTTCGACGAGCAGTACTTC. Protein: CASSQGSREFDEQYF. The variable domain in full, completed from reference TRBV7-2 and TRBJ2-7, reads GAGVSQSPSNKVTEKGKDVELRCDPISGHTALYWYRQSLGQGLEFLIYFQGNSAPDKSGLPSDRFSAERTGGSVSTLTIQRTQQEDSAVYLCASSQGSREFDEQYFGPGTRLTVT.

The gene calls are TRBV2 and TRBJ2-1; D is ambiguous. The CDR3 is 13 amino acids. Deletions cut 4 bases from V and 4 bases from J, with 8 bases between. Germline CDR1 SNHLY, CDR2 FYNNEI. The CDR3 sequence: CASSANYYNEQFF. CDR3 bases: TGTGCCAGCAGTGCAAACTATTACAATGAGCAGTTCTTC. Together with reference TRBV2 and TRBJ2-1, the CDR3 gives the full variable domain: EPEVTQTPSHQVTQMGQEVILRCVPISNHLYFYWYRQILGQKVEFLVSFYNNEISEKSEIFDDQFSVERPDGSNFTLKIRSTKLEDSAMYFCASSANYYNEQFFGPGTRLTVL.